This TCR beta chain stems from a study of T cells in Graves' hyperthyroidism and ophthalmopathy (dated by TCRdb to the late 2010s). With respect to the entire study: Peripheral blood samples were taken at initial diagnosis, before any treatment was given. TCR V-J signatures able to tell the groups apart were searched for in a discovery cohort of 90 to 100 patients, of whom around 43 had Graves' ophthalmopathy and more than 55 had stable Graves' hyperthyroidism. Prospective prediction of ophthalmopathy was tested in an independent validation cohort of approximately 19 hyperthyroidism patients and 17 patients who later progressed to ophthalmopathy. The approximately 100 discovery patients were divided at random into training and test sets in a 7:3 ratio. Thyroid tissue and blood T-cell repertoires from about six Graves' hyperthyroidism patients were also compared in the study. Once sampling was done, hyperthyroidism patients were given methimazole at a starting dose of 30 mg daily, whereas ophthalmopathy patients were given high-dose intravenous methylprednisolone. The paper reports TCR Vbeta CDR3 sequencing of roughly 140 peripheral blood samples: around 45 ophthalmopathy, fewer than 80 hyperthyroidism and around 17 progressor patients.

Hyperthyroidism patients were aged 18 to 65 years and newly diagnosed, with disease duration of less than 2 months. Exclusion was applied to patients with uncontrolled infections, other autoimmune diseases, pregnancy or lactation. Diagnoses relied on clinical symptoms, serum thyroxine and TRAb, thyroid ultrasound and orbital computed tomography. Blood from progressor patients was drawn when they were first diagnosed with hyperthyroidism, before any ophthalmopathy symptoms appeared. PBMCs were separated from approximately 9.9 ml of fresh peripheral blood using Ficoll-Paque density gradient centrifugation. Progressor patients were initially diagnosed with Graves' hyperthyroidism and developed ophthalmopathy during follow-up. Trizol reagent was used to extract total RNA, and RNA quality was then checked on an Agilent 2100 Bioanalyzer. In this sample, this clonotype turned up many times. The specificity of this receptor is unknown. Per-base qualities were not stored, and no clone one base away is much larger.

TCR beta CDR3 regions were amplified from RNA transcripts. The first round of RT-PCR for the TCR CDR3 was performed with the HTBI primer set and the Qiagen OneStep RT-PCR kit. The libraries were constructed in a second round of multiplex PCR and then size-selected and purified. Paired-end sequencing of the libraries was performed with 100 bp reads on an Illumina HiSeq2000. The paper's data handling went like this. SOAPnuke was used to process the raw data, throwing out any read that contained adapters or uncalled bases, had a mean Phred below 15, or lacked an exact constant-primer or identifier match. High-quality paired reads were merged with COPE v1.2.5, and unique nucleotide sequences were defined as clonotypes. MiTCR v1.1 was used to align clonotypes to the IMGT TRBV, TRBD and TRBJ reference segments. Analysis was restricted to V-J combinations with a frequency above 0.0001, which covered 99% to 99.2% of repertoires. The TCS score was defined as F50 (clonal expansion) divided by E x V (chaos), with BLOSUM62-based TCRdist calculated between CDR3 peptides within each V-J. Welch's t-statistics and random forest reduced roughly 540 V-J features to 13, which were used in a naive Bayes classifier (R e1071). TCRdb's own reprocessing of the public reads used fastp at Q25 and MiXCR and kept productive beta chains. One record per CDR3 amino acid sequence lists the most common genes and DNA. These V and J calls derive from TCRdb rather than the authors' analysis. This sample is represented by 250,000 to 300,000 distinct CDR3 sequences; 13% of them were singletons. The ten biggest clones cover almost 8% of the sample.

The CDR3 sequence holds 16 residues, the cysteine and phenylalanine included. Just the 48-base CDR3 DNA is kept, in frame starting at base 1. The germline ends are 21 bases apart after V is trimmed by 4 bases and J by 4 bases. In the germline V gene (reference sequence), CDR1 corresponds to SGHKS and CDR2 to YYEKEE. Beyond this particular receptor, the publication reports: No statistical method was used to set the sample size in advance, and investigators knew the group allocation. Ophthalmopathy was separated from stable hyperthyroidism by a 13 V-J signature model, with approximately 85% sensitivity and approximately 81% specificity obtained in cross-validation and 80%/75% obtained in testing. In validation, the model predicted progression to ophthalmopathy with around 71% sensitivity and 72.22% specificity, a median of about 6 months before onset. Most expanded thyroid clonotypes (frequency above 0.001) were also detected in blood, suggesting blood repertoires may reflect thyroid immune responses.

The receptor chain draws on TRBV5-5 and TRBJ2-7, with an unclear D gene assignment. This TCR came from a woman in her 30s with Graves' hyperthyroidism that later progressed to Graves' ophthalmopathy. The source material was blood. In nucleotides, the sequence is TGTGCCAGCAGCCCGCGCGAATTTATGGAGCTATACGAGCAGTACTTC. Its translation is CASSPREFMELYEQYF.